The T cell receptor beta chain described here comes from a study of cytomegalovirus exposure and HLA in healthy donors. 13 Jbeta primers and 60 Vbeta primers were used for the PCR. Clones were sequenced by immunoSEQ multiplex PCR, and TCRdb holds only the in-frame ones, with some missing. Of hundreds of thousands of clones in the sample, roughly 70% were seen once. The CDR3 length is 14 residues. Trimming cost V 6 bases and J 3 bases; bases outside gene matches: 6. From germline, CDR1 is MNHNS and CDR2 SASEGT. This receptor was obtained from a female donor in good health and CMV-seronegative. Material: PBMCs. The rearrangement uses TRBV6-1 and TRBJ2-7, with 9 bases that match TRBD1. The CDR3 nucleotides read TGTGCCAGCAGGGGGGGGGACAGGGACTACGAGCAGTACTTC. Translation gives CASRGGDRDYEQYF.